A single T cell receptor (beta chain) is shown here with its context. This sample was taken from a study of blood T cell repertoires in COVID-19. Across the whole study: From T cells, B-cell-depleted T cells, or PBMCs came the material, which was cDNA or gDNA.

How the authors handled the data: Reference gene primer amplification gave estimated nucleated cell counts. Repertoires were generated with immunoSEQ multiplex PCR, while TCRdb's copy carries only in-frame clones and drops some. V, J and clone size are those of that table, while D and trimming were read from the DNA. The sample has under 250,000 clones; about 92% are singletons. The specimen was peripheral blood. The TCR was taken from a man aged 25-45 years with acute or convalescent COVID-19.

The CDR3 DNA follows: TGTGCCAGCAACGAGGGAAACACTGAAGCTTTCTTT. Translated, it gives CASNEGNTEAFF. V gene TRBV13 combines with J gene TRBJ1-1, with no clear D. V was pared by 7 bases and J by 2 bases, with 8 bases between. The CDR3 consists of 12 residues. Germline values: CDR1 PRHDT, CDR2 FYEKMQ (reference sequence).